This T cell receptor beta chain was found in a study of T-cell memory formation after mild COVID-19. Study at large: Largely, TCR clusters stayed within a single donor. Study-level findings and limits: A second wave expanding day 15 to 37 was CD4+-biased; contracting clones were balanced.

TCRdb processed the 5' RACE reads anew with MiXCR; each CDR3 protein has one entry. The repertoire holds a few hundred thousand distinct CDR3 sequences, with around 28% as singletons. The CDR3 runs to 12 residues. Trimming pared 2 bases from V and 5 bases from J, leaving 5 bases between. Looked up from germline, CDR1 is KGHDR and CDR2 is SFDVKD. With regard to this clonotype: As yet, its antigen is unknown.

The rearrangement joins TRBV24-1 to TRBJ1-2; D is uncertain. Specimen: PBMCs or a T cell subset sorted from them (not recorded which). The origin of this receptor is an adult woman who had mild COVID-19 (a few samples of this study predate the infection). Cell type and time point are not known. The CDR3 loop reads CATSDSLYGYTF. CDR3 nucleotide sequence: TGTGCCACCAGTGATTCCCTATATGGCTACACCTTC.